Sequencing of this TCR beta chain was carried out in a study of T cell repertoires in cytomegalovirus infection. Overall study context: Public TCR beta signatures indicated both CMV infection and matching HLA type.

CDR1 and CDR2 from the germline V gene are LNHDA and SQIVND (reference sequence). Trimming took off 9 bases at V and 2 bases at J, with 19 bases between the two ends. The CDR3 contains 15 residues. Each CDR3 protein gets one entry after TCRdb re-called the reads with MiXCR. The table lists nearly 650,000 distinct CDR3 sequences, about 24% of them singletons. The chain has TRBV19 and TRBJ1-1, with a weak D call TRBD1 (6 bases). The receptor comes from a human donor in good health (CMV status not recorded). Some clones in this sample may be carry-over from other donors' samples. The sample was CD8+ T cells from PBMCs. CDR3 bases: TGTGCCAGAAGTCTCAGGCAGGGGCTCAACACTGAAGCTTTCTTT. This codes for CARSLRQGLNTEAFF.